The 10 T cell receptor beta chains in this list originate from one sample, sequenced in a study of stem cell transplantation in POMP-related autoinflammatory disease. Measured with immunoSEQ multiplex PCR; TCRdb has only the in-frame clones, and not every one. The data hold more than 20,000 clones, with 82% observed a single time. The starting material was CD4+ T cells from PBMCs, obtained before stem cell transplantation. These TCRs come from a human donor with POMP-related autoinflammation and immune dysregulation (PRAID).

The V call is TRBV13, the J call TRBJ1-2, with 8 nucleotides matching TRBD1. In germline, CDR1 is PRHDT, CDR2 FYEKMQ (reference sequence). The J segment lost 5 bases and the V segment lost 6 bases, leaving 8 bases of the junction unmatched. This CDR3 comprises 14 residues. The CDR3 bases are TGTGCCAGCAGTCTGCAGGGGGCGAGGTATGGCTACACCTTC. Translated: CASSLQGARYGYTF.

The V and J genes are TRBV19 and TRBJ1-2, with a tentative D call TRBD1 (5 bases). Germline V lookup: CDR1 LNHDA, CDR2 SQIVND (reference sequence). V lost 3 bases, J lost 8 bases, and 10 bases lay in between. CDR3 length: 12 residues. CDR3 DNA sequence: TGTGCCAGTAGTATCGGGGCCCGAGGCTACACCTTC. Translating it yields CASSIGARGYTF.

The chain carries TRBV5-1 and TRBJ2-3, with D uncertain. Trimming cost V 0 bases and J 0 bases, with 5 bases left between them. Germline CDR1 SGHRS, CDR2 YFSETQ. The CDR3 extends over 14 amino acids. The CDR3 loop is CASSLGSSTDTQYF. Here the CDR3 DNA reads TGCGCCAGCAGCTTGGGTAGTAGCACAGATACGCAGTATTTT. The full variable domain, its missing parts supplied by reference TRBV5-1 and TRBJ2-3, is KAGVTQTPRYLIKTRGQQVTLSCSPISGHRSVSWYQQTPGQGLQFLFEYFSETQRNKGNFPGRFSGRQFSNSRSEMNVSTLELGDSALYLCASSLGSSTDTQYFGPGTRLTVL.

V usage is TRBV2 and J usage is TRBJ2-3, with 9 bases that match TRBD2. The CDR3 is 15 amino acids. V lost 2 bases to trimming and J lost 4 bases; unmatched junction nucleotides: 4. Germline V gene lookup returns CDR1 SNHLY and CDR2 FYNNEI. The CDR3 loop is CASSENSGGADTQYF. For the CDR3, the DNA is TGTGCCAGCAGTGAAAATAGCGGGGGTGCAGATACGCAGTATTTT.

The chain couples TRBV5-8 to TRBJ1-2, with TRBD1 matching 8 bases. With V trimmed by 4 bases and J by 5 bases, 19 bases remained unmatched. The CDR3 sequence is 18 residues long. Per germline, CDR1 SGHTS and CDR2 YDEGEE. CDR3 sequence (DNA): TGTGCCAGCAGCGAGGTGAAAGGGCTGACAGGGGCCGAATATGGCTACACCTTC. Residues: CASSEVKGLTGAEYGYTF.

The genes are TRBV27 and TRBJ2-1; TRBD2 aligns across 8 bases. V shed 6 bases, J shed 1 base, and the junction held 8 bases outside the gene matches. The CDR3 has 16 amino acids. Germline CDR1 reads MNHEY; CDR2 reads SMNVEV (reference sequence). CDR3 region: CASRGAGGRSYNEQFF. The CDR3 DNA follows: TGTGCCAGCAGGGGGGCGGGAGGTCGTTCCTACAATGAGCAGTTCTTC.

The chain is built from TRBV11-2 and TRBJ2-7, with 8 bases identical to TRBD2. Trimming removed 5 bases from V and 2 bases from J; junction bases left unmatched: 14. Looked up from germline, CDR1 is SGHAT and CDR2 is FQNNGV. The CDR3 runs 17 residues. The CDR3 here is CASSRGTRGALAYEQYF. The CDR3 coding sequence is TGTGCCAGCAGCCGCGGGACTAGGGGCGCCCTCGCCTACGAGCAGTACTTC. The variable domain in full, completed from reference TRBV11-2 and TRBJ2-7, reads EAGVAQSPRYKIIEKRQSVAFWCNPISGHATLYWYQQILGQGPKLLIQFQNNGVVDDSQLPKDRFSAERLKGVDSTLKIQPAKLEDSAVYLCASSRGTRGALAYEQYFGPGTRLTVT.

Only a few counts were recorded for this clone. The chain is built from TRBV29-1 and TRBJ1-1; D is unclear. The CDR3 runs 13 residues. Germline CDR1 SQVTM, CDR2 ANQGSEA. The V gene lost 1 base and the J gene lost 1 base, with 7 bases spanning the gap. In nucleotides, the CDR3 is TGCAGCGTTGAAGGGCAAACGAACACTGAAGCTTTCTTT. Amino acid sequence: CSVEGQTNTEAFF.

By share, this clone counts as medium-sized. The chain carries TRBV30 and TRBJ2-3; maybe TRBD1 (6 bases). Trimming left V 3 bases short and J 3 bases short, with 10 bases between. Per the germline V gene, CDR1 is GTSNPN and CDR2 is SVGIG (reference sequence). The CDR3 loop spans 13 amino acids. CDR3 nucleotides: TGTGCCTGGAGCACCAGGGGTACAGATACGCAGTATTTT. Its translation: CAWSTRGTDTQYF.

The chain carries TRBV10-3 and TRBJ2-1; no clear D. Germline V gives CDR1 ENHRY, CDR2 SYGVKD. Trimming removed 0 bases from V and 7 bases from J, with 13 bases in between. The CDR3 runs 15 residues. The CDR3 reads CAISESSLKGNEQFF. The CDR3 DNA reads as TGTGCCATCAGTGAGTCGTCGCTAAAGGGTAATGAGCAGTTCTTC.